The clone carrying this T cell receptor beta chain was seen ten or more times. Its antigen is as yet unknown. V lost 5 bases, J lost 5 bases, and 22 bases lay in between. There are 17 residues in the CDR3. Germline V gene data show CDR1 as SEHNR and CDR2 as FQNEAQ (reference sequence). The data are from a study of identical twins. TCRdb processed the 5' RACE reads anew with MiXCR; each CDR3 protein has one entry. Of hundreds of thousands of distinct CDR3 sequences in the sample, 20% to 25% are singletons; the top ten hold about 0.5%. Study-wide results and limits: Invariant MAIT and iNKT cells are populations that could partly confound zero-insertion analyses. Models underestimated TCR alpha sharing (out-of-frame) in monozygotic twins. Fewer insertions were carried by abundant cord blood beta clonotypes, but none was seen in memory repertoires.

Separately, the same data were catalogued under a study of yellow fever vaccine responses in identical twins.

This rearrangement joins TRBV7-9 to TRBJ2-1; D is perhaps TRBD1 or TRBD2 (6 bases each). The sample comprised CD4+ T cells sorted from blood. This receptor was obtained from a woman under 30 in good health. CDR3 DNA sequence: TGTGCCAGCAGCCGAACCCGTCGGGGGACATTCAACAATGAGCAGTTCTTC. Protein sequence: CASSRTRRGTFNNEQFF.